Here is one TCR beta chain with its context. The target antigen is unknown. Clones were sequenced by immunoSEQ multiplex PCR, and TCRdb holds only the in-frame ones, with some missing. This table has 30,000 to 35,000 clones, approximately 83% appearing once. The data belong to a study of Tregs in tolerant kidney transplant recipients. The CDR3 runs 15 residues. Germline V gives CDR1 LNHDA, CDR2 SQIVND (reference sequence). Trimming cost V 1 base and J 0 bases, with 9 bases left between them. This chain links TRBV19 with TRBJ1-1; D is undetermined. The sample was Tregs from blood cultured with allogeneic cells. This sequence originates from a human donor in good health. CDR3 sequence: CASSIGGPLNTEAFF. The CDR3 DNA reads as TGTGCCAGTAGTATAGGTGGACCTTTGAACACTGAAGCTTTCTTT.